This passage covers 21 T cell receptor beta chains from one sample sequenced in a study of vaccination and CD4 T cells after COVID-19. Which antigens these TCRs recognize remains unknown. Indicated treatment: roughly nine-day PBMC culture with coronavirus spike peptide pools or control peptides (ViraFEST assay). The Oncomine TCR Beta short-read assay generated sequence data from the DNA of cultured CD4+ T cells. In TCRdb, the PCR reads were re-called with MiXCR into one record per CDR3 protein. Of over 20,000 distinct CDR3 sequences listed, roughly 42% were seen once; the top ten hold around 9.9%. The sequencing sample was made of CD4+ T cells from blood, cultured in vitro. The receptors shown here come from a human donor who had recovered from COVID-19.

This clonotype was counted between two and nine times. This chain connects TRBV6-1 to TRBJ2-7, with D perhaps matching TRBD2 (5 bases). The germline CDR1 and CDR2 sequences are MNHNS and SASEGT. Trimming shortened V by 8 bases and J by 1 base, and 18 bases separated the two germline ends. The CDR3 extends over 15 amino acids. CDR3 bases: TGTGCCAGCTCCAATCCGGGATCCGTATCCTACGAGCAGTACTTC. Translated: CASSNPGSVSYEQYF.

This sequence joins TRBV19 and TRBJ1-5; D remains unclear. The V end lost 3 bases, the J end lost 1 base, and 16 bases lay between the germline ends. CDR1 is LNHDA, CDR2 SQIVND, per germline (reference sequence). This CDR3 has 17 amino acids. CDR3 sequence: CASSIQNRLGSNQPQHF. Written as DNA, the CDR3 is TGTGCCAGTAGTATTCAGAACCGCCTGGGGAGCAATCAGCCCCAGCATTTT.

This CDR3 is CASSEARGTSWDEQYF. The CDR3 coding sequence is TGTGCCAGCAGTGAAGCCAGGGGCACTAGTTGGGACGAGCAGTACTTC. This rearrangement joins TRBV25-1 to TRBJ2-7; a possible D gene is TRBD1 (6 bases). In germline, CDR1 is MGHDK, CDR2 SYGVNS. The V end was cut by 2 bases, the J end by 5 bases, with 19 bases between. The CDR3 runs to 16 residues.

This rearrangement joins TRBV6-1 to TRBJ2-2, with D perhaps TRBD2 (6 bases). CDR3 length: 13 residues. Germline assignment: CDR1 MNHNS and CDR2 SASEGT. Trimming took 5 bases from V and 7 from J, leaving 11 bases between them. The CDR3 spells CASSLQGGGELFF. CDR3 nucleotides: TGTGCCAGCAGTCTCCAGGGAGGCGGGGAGCTGTTTTTT.

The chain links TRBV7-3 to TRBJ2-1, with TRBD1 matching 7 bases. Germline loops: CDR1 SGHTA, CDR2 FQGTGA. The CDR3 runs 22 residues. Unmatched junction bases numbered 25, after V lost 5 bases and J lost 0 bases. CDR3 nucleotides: TGTGCCAGCAGCCATCCACGACGACAGGGTGTCAACCCACGGAGCTCCTACAATGAGCAGTTCTTC. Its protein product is CASSHPRRQGVNPRSSYNEQFF.

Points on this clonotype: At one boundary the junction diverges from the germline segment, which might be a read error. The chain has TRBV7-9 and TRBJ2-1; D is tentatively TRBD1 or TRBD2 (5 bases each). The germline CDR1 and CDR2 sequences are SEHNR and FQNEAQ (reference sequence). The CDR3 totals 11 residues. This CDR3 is CASSLGDGGIF. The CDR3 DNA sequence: TGTGCCAGCAGCTTAGGGGACGGTGGGATCTTC.

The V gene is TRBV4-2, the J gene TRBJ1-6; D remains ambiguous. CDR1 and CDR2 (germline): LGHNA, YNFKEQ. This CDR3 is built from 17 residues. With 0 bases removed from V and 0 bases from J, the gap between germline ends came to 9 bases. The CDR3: CASSQDRFSSYNSPLHF. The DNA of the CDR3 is TGTGCCAGCAGCCAAGATCGGTTCAGCTCCTATAATTCACCCCTCCACTTT.

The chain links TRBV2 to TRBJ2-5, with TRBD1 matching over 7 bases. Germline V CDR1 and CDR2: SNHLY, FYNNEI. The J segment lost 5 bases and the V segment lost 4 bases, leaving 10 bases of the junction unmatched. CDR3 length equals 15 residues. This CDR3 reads CASSVNRGQGETQYF. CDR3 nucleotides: TGTGCCAGCAGTGTAAACAGGGGCCAGGGGGAGACCCAGTACTTC.

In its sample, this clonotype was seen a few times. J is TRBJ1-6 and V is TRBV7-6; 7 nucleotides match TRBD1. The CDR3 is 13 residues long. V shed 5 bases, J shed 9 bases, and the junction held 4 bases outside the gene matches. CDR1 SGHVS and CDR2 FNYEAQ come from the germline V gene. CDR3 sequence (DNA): TGTGCCAGCAGCCAGTACAGGGGTTCACCCCTCCACTTT. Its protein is CASSQYRGSPLHF.

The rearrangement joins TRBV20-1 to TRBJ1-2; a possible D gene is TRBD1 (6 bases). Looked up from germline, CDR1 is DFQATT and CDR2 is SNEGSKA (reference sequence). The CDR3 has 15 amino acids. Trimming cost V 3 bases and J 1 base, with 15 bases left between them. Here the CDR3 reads CSASAGVSFNYGYTF. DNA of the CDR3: TGCAGTGCTAGCGCAGGGGTTTCATTTAACTATGGCTACACCTTC.

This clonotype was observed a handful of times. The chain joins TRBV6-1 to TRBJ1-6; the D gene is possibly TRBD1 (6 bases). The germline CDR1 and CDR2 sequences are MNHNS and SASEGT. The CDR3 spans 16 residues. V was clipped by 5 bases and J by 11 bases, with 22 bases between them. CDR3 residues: CASSSSGASGLAPLHF. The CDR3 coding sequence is TGTGCCAGCAGTAGCTCAGGGGCGTCTGGACTCGCACCCCTCCACTTT.

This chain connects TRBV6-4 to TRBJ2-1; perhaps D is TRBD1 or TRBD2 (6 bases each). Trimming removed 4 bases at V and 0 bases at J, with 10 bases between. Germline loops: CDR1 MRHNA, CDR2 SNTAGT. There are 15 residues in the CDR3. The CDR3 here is CASSVGGISYNEQFF. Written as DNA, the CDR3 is TGTGCCAGCAGTGTAGGGGGGATCTCCTACAATGAGCAGTTCTTC.

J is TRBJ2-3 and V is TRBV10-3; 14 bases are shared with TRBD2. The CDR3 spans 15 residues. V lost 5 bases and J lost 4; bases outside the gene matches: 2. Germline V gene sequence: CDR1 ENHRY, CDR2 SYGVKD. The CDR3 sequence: CAISPGLAGADTQYF. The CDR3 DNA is TGTGCCATCAGTCCGGGACTAGCGGGAGCAGATACGCAGTATTTT.

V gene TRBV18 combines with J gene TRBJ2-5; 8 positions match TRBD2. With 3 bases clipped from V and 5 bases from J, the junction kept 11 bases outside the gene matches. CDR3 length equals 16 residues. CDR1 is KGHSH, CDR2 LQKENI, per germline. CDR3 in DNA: TGTGCCAGCTCACCTTCCACTAGCCGGGAGGGGGAGACCCAGTACTTC. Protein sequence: CASSPSTSREGETQYF.

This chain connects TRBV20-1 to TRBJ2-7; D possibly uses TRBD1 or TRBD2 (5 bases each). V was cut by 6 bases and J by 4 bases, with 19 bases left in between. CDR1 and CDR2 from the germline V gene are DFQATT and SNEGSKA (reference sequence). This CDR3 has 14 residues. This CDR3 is CSAERALGEYEQYF. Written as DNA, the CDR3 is TGCAGTGCGGAGAGGGCGCTAGGGGAGTACGAGCAGTACTTC.

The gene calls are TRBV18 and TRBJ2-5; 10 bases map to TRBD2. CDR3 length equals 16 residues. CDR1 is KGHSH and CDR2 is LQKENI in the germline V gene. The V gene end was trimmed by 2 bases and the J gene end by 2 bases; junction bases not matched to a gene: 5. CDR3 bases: TGTGCCAGCTCACCATGGAGCGGGGGGGAACAAGAGACCCAGTACTTC. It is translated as CASSPWSGGEQETQYF.

CDR3 amino acids: CASRRNRASQGGANVLTF. CDR3 nucleotide sequence: TGTGCCAGCAGGAGAAACCGGGCCTCTCAAGGGGGTGCCAACGTCCTGACTTTC. V usage is TRBV6-1 and J usage is TRBJ2-6, with D possibly matching TRBD1 (6 bases). The V and J ends lost 6 bases and 7 bases respectively, with 25 bases between them. Germline loops: CDR1 MNHNS, CDR2 SASEGT. The CDR3 covers 18 residues.

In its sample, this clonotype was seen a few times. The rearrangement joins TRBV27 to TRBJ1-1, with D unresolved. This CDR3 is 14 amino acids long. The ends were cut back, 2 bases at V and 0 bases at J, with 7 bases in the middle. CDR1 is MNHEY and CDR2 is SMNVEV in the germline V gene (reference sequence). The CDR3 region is CASSLRQMNTEAFF. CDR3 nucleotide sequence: TGTGCCAGCAGTTTACGGCAAATGAACACTGAAGCTTTCTTT.

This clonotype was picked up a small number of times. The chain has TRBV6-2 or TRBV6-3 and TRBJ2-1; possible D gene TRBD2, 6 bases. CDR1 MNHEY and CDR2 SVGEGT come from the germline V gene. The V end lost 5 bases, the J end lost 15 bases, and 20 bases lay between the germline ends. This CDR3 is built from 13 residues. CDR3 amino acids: CASSVSGVNEAFF. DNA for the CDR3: TGTGCCAGCAGTGTATCGGGGGTCAATGAAGCGTTCTTC.

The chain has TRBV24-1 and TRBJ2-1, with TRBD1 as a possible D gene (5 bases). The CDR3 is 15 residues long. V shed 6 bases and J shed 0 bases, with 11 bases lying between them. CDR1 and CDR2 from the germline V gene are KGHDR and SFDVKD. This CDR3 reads CATSTYRNSYNEQFF. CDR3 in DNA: TGTGCCACCAGTACGTACAGGAACTCCTACAATGAGCAGTTCTTC.

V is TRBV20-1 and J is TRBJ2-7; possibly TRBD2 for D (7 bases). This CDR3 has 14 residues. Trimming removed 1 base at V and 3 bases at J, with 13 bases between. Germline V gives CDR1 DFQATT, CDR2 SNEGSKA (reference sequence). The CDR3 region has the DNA TGCAGTGCTAGAGGTGACGGGGGGCTCTACGAGCAGTACTTC. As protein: CSARGDGGLYEQYF.